This TCR beta chain was sequenced for a study of cytomegalovirus exposure and HLA in healthy donors. Background on the study: The study placed 80% to 90% of its approximately 380 genotyped donors in the Caucasian-associated ancestry cluster.

The primer mix had 60 Vbeta and 13 Jbeta primers. Assay: immunoSEQ multiplex PCR; the TCRdb copy retains only in-frame clones and omits some. The sample consists of about 250,000 clones, around 66% of them appearing once. As for this clone: Its antigen is unknown.

Trimming cost V 4 bases and J 2 bases; bases outside gene matches: 6. Germline CDR1 reads SGHRS; CDR2 reads YFSETQ. The CDR3 contains 15 residues. Study-level findings and limits: In an earlier analysis, most TCR beta V segments were productive about 90% or about 30% of the time.

Source material: PBMCs. This receptor was identified in a female donor in good health and CMV-seronegative. This chain uses TRBV5-1 with TRBJ2-3, with 8 bases identical to TRBD1. The CDR3 is CASSTGQGDTDTQYF. The CDR3 nucleotides are TGCGCCAGCAGCACCGGACAGGGAGACACAGATACGCAGTATTTT.